These 19 T cell receptor beta chains originate from one sample sequenced in a study of blood T cell repertoires in COVID-19. Data came from immunoSEQ multiplex PCR; TCRdb stores just in-frame clones and leaves some out. The sample lists 220,000 or so clones, around 83% seen once, with 7.5% to 9.5% in the top ten. The material sequenced was peripheral blood. Receptors originate from a woman of 80 years or more with COVID-19, enrolled during active disease.

The chain employs TRBV6-5 and TRBJ1-1, with D possibly matching TRBD1 (5 bases). Trimming cost V 7 bases and J 5 bases, with 8 bases left between them. Germline CDR1 and CDR2: MNHEY and SVGAGI. This CDR3 is built from 11 residues. The CDR3 here is CASTYRTEAFF. The CDR3, as DNA: TGTGCCAGCACCTACAGGACTGAAGCTTTCTTT.

V and J are TRBV6-4 and TRBJ1-1; D is possibly TRBD1 (6 bases). CDR1 MRHNA and CDR2 SNTAGT come from the germline V gene. This CDR3 comprises 17 residues. Trimming cost V 10 bases and J 0 bases, with 24 bases left between them. The CDR3 coding sequence is TGTGCCATTAACCTAAGACAGGTTCGTGGGATGAACACTGAAGCTTTCTTT. Amino acids: CAINLRQVRGMNTEAFF.

J is TRBJ1-1 and V is TRBV5-4; no clear D gene. With 5 bases removed from V and 1 base from J, the gap between germline ends came to 15 bases. The CDR3 has 15 amino acids. CDR1 is SGHNT, CDR2 YYREEE, per germline (reference sequence). The CDR3 DNA follows: TGTGCCAGCAGTCTAGCTCCGACGCCGAACACTGAAGCTTTCTTT. Translated: CASSLAPTPNTEAFF.

The gene calls are TRBV6-1 and TRBJ1-2; the D is unclear. There are 12 residues in the CDR3. Trimming took 0 bases from V and 7 from J, leaving 6 bases between them. Germline-derived CDR1 and CDR2 are MNHNS and SASEGT. CDR3 in DNA: TGTGCCAGCAGTGAAGCGCCGGTTGGCTACACCTTC. This gives the protein CASSEAPVGYTF.

The rearrangement links TRBV7-2 to TRBJ1-1; the D gene is possibly TRBD1 (6 bases). Looked up from germline, CDR1 is SGHTA and CDR2 is FQGNSA. The CDR3 loop spans 15 amino acids. Trimming took off 4 bases at V and 1 base at J, with 13 bases between the two ends. CDR3 sequence: CASSSSDRSNTEAFF. The DNA of the CDR3 is TGTGCCAGCAGCTCGTCCGACAGGTCGAACACTGAAGCTTTCTTT.

This chain connects TRBV19 to TRBJ1-6; TRBD1 agrees at 10 bases. After removal of 7 bases from V and 7 bases from J, the junction contained 13 bases not matched to a gene. This CDR3 has 17 amino acids. Germline values: CDR1 LNHDA, CDR2 SQIVND (reference sequence). In DNA form, the CDR3 reads TGTGCCAGTACCAACATCCGGGACAGGGGCCGCAATTCACCCCTCCACTTT. As protein: CASTNIRDRGRNSPLHF. Drawing the rest from reference TRBV19 and TRBJ1-6, the complete variable domain is DGGITQSPKYLFRKEGQNVTLSCEQNLNHDAMYWYRQDPGQGLRLIYYSQIVNDFQKGDIAEGYSVSREKKESFPLTVTSAQKNPTAFYLCASTNIRDRGRNSPLHFGNGTRLTVT.

The CDR3 spells CASSGQGYEQYF. The CDR3 DNA is TGTGCCAGCAGTGGACAGGGCTACGAGCAGTACTTC. The chain combines TRBV2 with TRBJ2-7; 7 bases line up with TRBD1. After removal of 4 bases from V and 3 bases from J, the junction contained 0 bases not matched to a gene. Germline CDR1 is SNHLY and CDR2 is FYNNEI. CDR3 size: 12 residues.

V and J are TRBV18 and TRBJ2-2, with D perhaps matching TRBD2 (6 bases). CDR1 is KGHSH, CDR2 LQKENI, per germline. CDR3 length equals 14 residues. V gave up 3 bases and J gave up 9 bases, with 14 bases separating them. CDR3 coding DNA: TGTGCCAGCTCACCCGGGACTCCTGTCAGGGAGCTGTTTTTT. Translated, it gives CASSPGTPVRELFF.

This clone was observed a handful of times. V and J are TRBV10-3 and TRBJ1-2; 9 positions match TRBD1. The germline V gene has CDR1 ENHRY and CDR2 SYGVKD. V was pared by 0 bases and J by 12 bases, with 2 bases of the junction left unmatched. CDR3 size: 12 residues. CDR3 region: CAISESGQGHTF. The CDR3 nucleotides read TGTGCCATCAGTGAGTCGGGACAGGGTCACACCTTC.

This clone was counted a few times. The chain employs TRBV15 and TRBJ2-7; D call uncertain. The ends were cut back, 2 bases at V and 0 bases at J, with 5 bases in the middle. CDR1 is LNHNV, CDR2 YYDKDF, per germline (reference sequence). CDR3 size: 13 residues. Here the CDR3 reads CATSRQASYEQYF. CDR3 DNA sequence: TGTGCCACCAGCAGACAAGCCTCCTACGAGCAGTACTTC.

The chain combines TRBV28 with TRBJ2-1, with D perhaps matching TRBD2 (5 bases). V dropped 2 bases and J dropped 6 bases, with 17 bases sitting between them. The CDR3 runs 16 residues. CDR1 and CDR2 from the germline V gene are MDHEN and SYDVKM. The CDR3 spells CASSLNFLEGRNEQFF. The DNA of the CDR3 is TGTGCCAGCAGTTTAAATTTTCTAGAGGGCCGCAATGAGCAGTTCTTC.

Note on this clone: Distinct nucleotide sequences in the sample also encode this CDR3. The chain links TRBV14 to TRBJ1-2; D remains unclear. The CDR3 totals 12 residues. The germline V and J ends were trimmed by 2 bases and 4 bases, with 5 bases remaining between them. The V gene's germline CDR1 is SGHDN and CDR2 FVKESK. This CDR3 reads CASSQRLYGYTF. The CDR3 DNA follows: TGTGCCAGCAGCCAAAGACTCTATGGCTACACCTTC.

This chain joins TRBV28 and TRBJ1-2; the match to TRBD1 covers 10 bases. With V trimmed by 6 bases and J by 3 bases, 1 base remained unmatched. Germline CDR1 is MDHEN and CDR2 is SYDVKM. The CDR3 consists of 13 residues. This CDR3 is CASRTGGDYGYTF. In DNA, the CDR3 is TGTGCCAGCAGGACAGGGGGCGACTATGGCTACACCTTC.

This rearrangement joins TRBV6-5 to TRBJ1-5; 7 bases align to TRBD1. J was trimmed by 0 bases and V by 6 bases; bases with no gene match: 5. Germline V CDR1 and CDR2: MNHEY, SVGAGI. The CDR3 totals 15 residues. The CDR3 DNA sequence: TGTGCCAGCAGCCAGGGACAGTATAGCAATCAGCCCCAGCATTTT. Encoded protein: CASSQGQYSNQPQHF.

V is TRBV7-2 and J is TRBJ2-3; 10 bases are shared with TRBD2. The V segment lost 0 bases and the J segment 1 base; nucleotides outside the gene matches: 10. This CDR3 is built from 19 residues. Germline CDR1 and CDR2: SGHTA and FQGNSA. The chain's CDR3 is CASSLAQRLAGVGTDTQYF. The DNA for the CDR3 is TGTGCCAGCAGCTTAGCACAACGGCTAGCGGGAGTGGGCACAGATACGCAGTATTTT.

The DNA for the CDR3 is TGCAGTGCTAGTATCGACAGAGCTGCTGGCTACACCTTC. Translated: CSASIDRAAGYTF. The chain employs TRBV20-1 and TRBJ1-2; tentatively, D is TRBD1 (5 bases). The CDR3 contains 13 residues. The V and J ends lost 3 bases and 7 bases respectively, with 15 bases between them. The V gene's germline CDR1 is DFQATT and CDR2 SNEGSKA (reference sequence).

This clone was recorded only once. The CDR3 nucleotides are TGTGCCAGCAGCTTGGCCCGGGGAAATTCCCAAGAGACCCAGTACTTC. It specifies CASSLARGNSQETQYF. V and J are TRBV5-8 and TRBJ2-5, with a weak D call TRBD2 (5 bases). Germline V gene lookup returns CDR1 SGHTS and CDR2 YDEGEE. The length of the CDR3 is 16 residues. Trimming took 0 bases from V and 1 from J, leaving 13 bases between them.

J is TRBJ1-1 and V is TRBV11-2; D might be TRBD1 (6 bases). V gave up 4 bases and J gave up 1 base, with 13 bases separating them. The CDR3 has 15 amino acids. Germline V gene data show CDR1 as SGHAT and CDR2 as FQNNGV. The chain's CDR3 is CASSSPGQRNTEAFF. CDR3 nucleotide sequence: TGTGCCAGCAGCTCCCCGGGACAAAGGAACACTGAAGCTTTCTTT.

This CDR3 reads CASSYSGTRGEKLFF. In DNA form, the CDR3 reads TGTGCCAGCAGTTACTCCGGGACCCGGGGGGAAAAACTGTTTTTT. The J gene is TRBJ1-4, the V gene TRBV6-5; a possible D gene is TRBD1 (5 bases). There are 15 residues in the CDR3. Trimming took off 0 bases at V and 8 bases at J, with 13 bases between the two ends. Germline lookup yields CDR1 MNHEY and CDR2 SVGAGI.